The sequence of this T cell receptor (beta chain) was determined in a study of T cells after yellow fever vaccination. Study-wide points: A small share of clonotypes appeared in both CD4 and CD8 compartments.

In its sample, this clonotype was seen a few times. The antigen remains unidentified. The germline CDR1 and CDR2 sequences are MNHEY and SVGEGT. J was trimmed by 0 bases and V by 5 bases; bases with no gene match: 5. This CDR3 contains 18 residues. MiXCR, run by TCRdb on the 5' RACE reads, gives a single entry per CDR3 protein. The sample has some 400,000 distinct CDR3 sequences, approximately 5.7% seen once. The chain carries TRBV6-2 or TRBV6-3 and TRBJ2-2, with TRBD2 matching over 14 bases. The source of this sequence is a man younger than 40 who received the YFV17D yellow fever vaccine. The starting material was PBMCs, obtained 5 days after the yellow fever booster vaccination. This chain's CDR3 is CASSGGLAGAANTGELFF. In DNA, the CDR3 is TGTGCCAGCAGTGGGGGACTAGCGGGGGCCGCGAACACCGGGGAGCTGTTTTTT.